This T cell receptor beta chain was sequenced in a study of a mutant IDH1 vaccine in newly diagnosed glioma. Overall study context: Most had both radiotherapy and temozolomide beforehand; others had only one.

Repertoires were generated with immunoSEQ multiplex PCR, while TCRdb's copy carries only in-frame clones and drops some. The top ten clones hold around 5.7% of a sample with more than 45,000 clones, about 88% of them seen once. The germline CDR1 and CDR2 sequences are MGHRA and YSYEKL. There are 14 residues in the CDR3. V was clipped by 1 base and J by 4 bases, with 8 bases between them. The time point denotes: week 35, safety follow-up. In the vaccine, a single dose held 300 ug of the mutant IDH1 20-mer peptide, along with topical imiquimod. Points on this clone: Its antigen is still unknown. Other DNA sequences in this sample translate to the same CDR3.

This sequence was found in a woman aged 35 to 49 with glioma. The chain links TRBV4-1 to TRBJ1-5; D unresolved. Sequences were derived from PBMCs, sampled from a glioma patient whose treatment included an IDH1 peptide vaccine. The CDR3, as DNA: TGCGCCAGCAGCCAAGTGGGGATAAATCAGCCCCAGCATTTT. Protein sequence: CASSQVGINQPQHF.